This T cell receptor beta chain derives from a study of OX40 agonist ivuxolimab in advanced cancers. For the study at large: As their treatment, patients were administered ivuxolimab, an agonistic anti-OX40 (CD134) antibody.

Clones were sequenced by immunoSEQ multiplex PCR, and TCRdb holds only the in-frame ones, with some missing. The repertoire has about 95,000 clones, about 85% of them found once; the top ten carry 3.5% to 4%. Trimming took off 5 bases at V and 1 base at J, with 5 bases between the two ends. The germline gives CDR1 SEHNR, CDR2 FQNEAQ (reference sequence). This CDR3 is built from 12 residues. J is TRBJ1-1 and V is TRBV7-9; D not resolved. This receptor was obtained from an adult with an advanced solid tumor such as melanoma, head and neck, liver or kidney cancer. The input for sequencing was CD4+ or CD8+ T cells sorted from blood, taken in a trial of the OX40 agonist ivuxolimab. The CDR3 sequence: CASSRTNTEAFF. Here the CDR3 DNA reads TGTGCCAGCAGCCGGACGAACACTGAAGCTTTCTTT.